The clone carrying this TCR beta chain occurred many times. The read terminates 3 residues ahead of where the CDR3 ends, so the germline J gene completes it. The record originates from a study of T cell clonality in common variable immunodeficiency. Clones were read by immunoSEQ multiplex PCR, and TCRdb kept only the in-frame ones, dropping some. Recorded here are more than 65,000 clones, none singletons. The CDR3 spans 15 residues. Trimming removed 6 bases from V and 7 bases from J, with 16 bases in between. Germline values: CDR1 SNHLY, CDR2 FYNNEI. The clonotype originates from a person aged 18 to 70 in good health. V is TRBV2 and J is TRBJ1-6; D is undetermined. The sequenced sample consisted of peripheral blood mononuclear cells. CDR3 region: CASSPGATSNSPLHF. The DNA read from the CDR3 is TGTGCCAGCAGCCCAGGTGCTACTAGCAATTCACCC. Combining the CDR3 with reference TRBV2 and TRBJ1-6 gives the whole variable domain EPEVTQTPSHQVTQMGQEVILRCVPISNHLYFYWYRQILGQKVEFLVSFYNNEISEKSEIFDDQFSVERPDGSNFTLKIRSTKLEDSAMYFCASSPGATSNSPLHFGNGTRLTVT.